The rows below give T cell receptor beta chains drawn from one sample of a study of OX40 agonist ivuxolimab in advanced cancers. The protocol was immunoSEQ multiplex PCR, while the TCRdb copy is restricted to in-frame clones and leaves out a portion. The repertoire holds about 95,000 clones, with around 90% as singletons. The specimen was CD4+ or CD8+ T cells sorted from blood, collected in a trial of the OX40 agonist ivuxolimab. The receptors shown here come from an adult with an advanced solid tumor such as melanoma, head and neck, liver or kidney cancer. The CDR3 runs from the conserved cysteine through the conserved F or W. D genes are given only for firm matches. The size entry is marked missing in some rows and otherwise reads once, few, many or a size class.

TRBV18	TRBJ2-1	-	-	CASSPPPRQPNEQFF	TGTGCCAGCTCACCACCCCCCCGACAGCCCAATGAGCAGTTCTTC
TRBV2	TRBJ1-3	-	-	CASLNRASGNTIYF	TGTGCCAGCTTAAATCGGGCCTCTGGAAACACCATATATTTT
TRBV5-8	TRBJ2-7	-	-	CASSPVAEQYF	TGTGCCAGCAGCCCGGTGGCCGAGCAGTACTTC
TRBV2	TRBJ2-2	-	-	CASRDTKTGELFF	TGTGCCAGCAGGGACACTAAAACCGGGGAGCTGTTTTTT
TRBV5-1	TRBJ1-4	-	TRBD1	CASSLSDRAEKLFF	TGCGCCAGCAGCTTGAGCGACAGGGCTGAAAAACTGTTTTTT
TRBV4-2	TRBJ1-5	-	-	CASSQEPAWDQPQHF	TGTGCCAGCAGCCAAGAACCCGCATGGGATCAGCCCCAGCATTTT
TRBV6-5	TRBJ1-1	-	-	CASRPWTENTEAFF	TGTGCCAGCAGACCCTGGACAGAGAACACTGAAGCTTTCTTT
TRBV10-3	TRBJ2-1	-	-	CAISAMSNEQFF	TGTGCCATCAGTGCCATGAGCAATGAGCAGTTCTTC
TRBV28	TRBJ1-3	-	TRBD1	CASSLTGGADTIYF	TGTGCCAGCAGCCTAACAGGGGGCGCGGACACCATATATTTT
TRBV5-1	TRBJ2-5	-	-	CASSFSAPSQETQYF	TGCGCCAGCAGCTTCAGCGCTCCGTCTCAAGAGACCCAGTACTTC
TRBV2	TRBJ2-7	-	-	CASSETQARYF	TGTGCCAGCAGTGAAACCCAGGCACGGTACTTC
TRBV6-6	TRBJ2-7	-	-	CATRPGGKVEQYF	TGTGCCACCCGCCCGGGGGGCAAGGTCGAGCAGTACTTC
TRBV28	TRBJ1-1	-	-	CASSLLQGGRGEAFF	TGTGCCAGCAGTTTATTACAGGGAGGTCGGGGTGAAGCTTTCTTT
TRBV9	TRBJ2-7	-	TRBD1	CASNAGQGFGEQYF	TGTGCCAGCAATGCGGGACAGGGTTTTGGCGAGCAGTACTTC
TRBV6-6	TRBJ2-3	-	-	CASSYGQGTQYF	TGTGCCAGCAGTTACGGGCAGGGTACGCAGTATTTT
TRBV28	TRBJ2-7	-	TRBD1	CASLDGTVSSYEQYF	TGTGCCAGCTTGGACGGGACAGTTAGCTCCTACGAGCAGTACTTC
TRBV28	TRBJ2-7	-	-	CASSFKDEQYF	TGTGCCAGCAGTTTTAAAGACGAGCAGTACTTC
TRBV10-3	TRBJ1-5	-	-	CAISPGTSGPQHF	TGTGCCATCAGCCCAGGGACCTCTGGGCCCCAGCATTTT
TRBV20-1	TRBJ2-5	-	-	CSSIRETQYF	TGCAGTAGCATCCGGGAGACCCAGTACTTC
TRBV15	TRBJ2-5	-	TRBD2	CATSRDGSGSGETQYF	TGTGCCACCAGCAGAGATGGGAGCGGGAGCGGGGAGACCCAGTACTTC
TRBV5-1	TRBJ2-2	-	TRBD2	CASSARTSGTGELFF	TGCGCCAGCAGCGCCCGGACTAGCGGAACCGGGGAGCTGTTTTTT
TRBV16	TRBJ1-3	-	-	CASSSTQGTGNTIYF	TGTGCCAGCAGCTCTACTCAAGGGACTGGAAACACCATATATTTT
TRBV7-2	TRBJ2-7	-	TRBD2	CASSRLADYEQYF	TGTGCCAGCAGCCGACTAGCGGATTACGAGCAGTACTTC
TRBV28	TRBJ2-4	-	-	CASSPATAAKNIQYF	TGTGCCAGCAGTCCTGCCACGGCAGCCAAAAACATTCAGTACTTC
TRBV19	TRBJ2-7	-	TRBD2	CASSAYSLAGTYEQYF	TGTGCCAGTAGTGCCTACTCGCTAGCGGGTACCTACGAGCAGTACTTC
TRBV28	TRBJ2-5	-	-	CASSLSEAIRGKTQYF	TGTGCCAGCAGTTTATCTGAGGCCATAAGGGGGAAGACCCAGTACTTC
TRBV7-2	TRBJ2-7	-	-	CASSLEETIPNEQYF	TGTGCCAGCAGCTTAGAGGAGACAATTCCAAACGAGCAGTACTTC
TRBV7-9	TRBJ1-2	-	TRBD1	CASSPGTANYGYTF	TGTGCCAGCAGCCCCGGGACAGCTAACTATGGCTACACCTTC
TRBV21-1	TRBJ1-4	-	-	CASSSKWGGEKLFF	TGTGCCAGTAGTTCGAAGTGGGGCGGTGAAAAACTGTTTTTT
TRBV7-9	TRBJ2-1	-	-	CASSLRTLLNEQFF	TGTGCCAGCAGCTTACGGACTCTCCTCAATGAGCAGTTCTTC
TRBV10-2	TRBJ2-7	-	-	CASMSRGGYEQYF	TGCGCCAGCATGAGTAGAGGGGGCTACGAGCAGTACTTC
TRBV4-3	TRBJ1-1	-	-	CASSPTIATEAFF	TGCGCCAGCAGCCCCACGATAGCGACTGAAGCTTTCTTT
TRBV5-1	TRBJ2-4	-	-	CASRGTEVLLAKNIQYF	TGCGCCAGCCGGGGGACAGAGGTGTTACTAGCCAAAAACATTCAGTACTTC
TRBV7-3	TRBJ2-2	-	-	CASTKGAGELFF	TGTGCCAGCACCAAGGGAGCGGGGGAGCTGTTTTTT
TRBV4-3	TRBJ2-1	-	-	CASSQEPYYNEQFF	TGCGCCAGCAGCCAAGAACCATATTACAATGAGCAGTTCTTC
TRBV28	TRBJ2-7	once	TRBD1	CASSLGTGVYEQYF	TGTGCCAGCAGTTTGGGGACAGGGGTGTACGAGCAGTACTTC